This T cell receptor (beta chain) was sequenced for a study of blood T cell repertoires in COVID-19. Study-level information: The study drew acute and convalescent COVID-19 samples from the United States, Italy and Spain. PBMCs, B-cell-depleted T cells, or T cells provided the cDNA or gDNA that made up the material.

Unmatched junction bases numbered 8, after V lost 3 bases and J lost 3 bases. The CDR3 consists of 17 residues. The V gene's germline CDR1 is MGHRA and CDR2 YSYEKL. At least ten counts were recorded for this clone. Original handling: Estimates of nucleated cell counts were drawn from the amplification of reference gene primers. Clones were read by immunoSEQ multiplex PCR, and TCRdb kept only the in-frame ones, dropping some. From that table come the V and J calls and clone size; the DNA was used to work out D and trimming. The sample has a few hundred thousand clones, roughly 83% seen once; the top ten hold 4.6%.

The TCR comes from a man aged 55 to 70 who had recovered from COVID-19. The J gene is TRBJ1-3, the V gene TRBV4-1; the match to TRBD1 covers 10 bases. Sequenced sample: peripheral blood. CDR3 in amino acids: CASSQGPGQGYGNTIYF. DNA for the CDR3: TGCGCCAGCAGCCAGGGTCCGGGACAGGGGTATGGAAACACCATATATTTT.